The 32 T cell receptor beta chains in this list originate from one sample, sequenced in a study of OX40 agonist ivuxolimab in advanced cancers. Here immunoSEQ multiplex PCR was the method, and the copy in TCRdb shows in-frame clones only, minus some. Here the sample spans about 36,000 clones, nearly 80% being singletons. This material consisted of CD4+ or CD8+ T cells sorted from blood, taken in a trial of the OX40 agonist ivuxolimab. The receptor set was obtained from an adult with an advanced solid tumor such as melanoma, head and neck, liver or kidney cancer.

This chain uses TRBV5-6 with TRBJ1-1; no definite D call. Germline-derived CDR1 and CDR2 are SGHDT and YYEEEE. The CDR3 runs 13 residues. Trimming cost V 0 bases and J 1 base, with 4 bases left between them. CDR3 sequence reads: CASSLGRNTEAFF. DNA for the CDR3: TGTGCCAGCAGCTTGGGTCGGAACACTGAAGCTTTCTTT.

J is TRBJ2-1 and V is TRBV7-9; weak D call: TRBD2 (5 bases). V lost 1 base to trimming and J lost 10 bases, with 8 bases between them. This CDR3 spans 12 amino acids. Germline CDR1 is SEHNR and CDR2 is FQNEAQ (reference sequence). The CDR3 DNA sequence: TGTGCCAGCAGCTTAGGGGAGTTAGAGCAGTTCTTC. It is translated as CASSLGELEQFF.

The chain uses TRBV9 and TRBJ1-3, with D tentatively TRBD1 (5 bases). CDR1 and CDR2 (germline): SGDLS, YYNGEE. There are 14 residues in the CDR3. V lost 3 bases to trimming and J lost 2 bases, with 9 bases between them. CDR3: CASSGGHTGNTIYF. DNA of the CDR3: TGTGCCAGCAGCGGAGGACATACTGGAAACACCATATATTTT.

CDR3 residues: CASGASGGVSTDTQYF. DNA of the CDR3: TGCGCCAGCGGGGCTAGCGGGGGGGTTAGCACAGATACGCAGTATTTT. The chain joins TRBV10-2 to TRBJ2-3, with TRBD2 identical over 12 bases. Trimming at V came to 8 bases and at J to 0 bases, leaving 6 bases not matched to a gene. The CDR3 has 16 residues. Germline V lookup: CDR1 WSHSY, CDR2 SAAADI.

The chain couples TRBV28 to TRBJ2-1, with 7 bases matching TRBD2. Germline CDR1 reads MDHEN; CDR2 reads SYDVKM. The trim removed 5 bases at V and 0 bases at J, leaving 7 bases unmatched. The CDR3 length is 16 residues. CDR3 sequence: CASSPTTSDSYNEQFF. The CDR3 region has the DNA TGTGCCAGCAGTCCGACTACTAGCGACTCCTACAATGAGCAGTTCTTC.

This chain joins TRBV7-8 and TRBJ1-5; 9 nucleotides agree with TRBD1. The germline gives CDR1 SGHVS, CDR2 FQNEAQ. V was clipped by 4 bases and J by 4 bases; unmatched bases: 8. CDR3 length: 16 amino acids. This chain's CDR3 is CASSSKAGTGNQPQHF. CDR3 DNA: TGTGCCAGCAGCTCCAAAGCCGGGACAGGGAATCAGCCCCAGCATTTT.

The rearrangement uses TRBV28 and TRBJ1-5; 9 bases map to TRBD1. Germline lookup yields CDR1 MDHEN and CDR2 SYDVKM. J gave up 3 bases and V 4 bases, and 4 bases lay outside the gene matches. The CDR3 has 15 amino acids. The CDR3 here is CASSSAQGANQPQHF. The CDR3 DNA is TGTGCCAGCAGTTCCGCACAGGGGGCCAATCAGCCCCAGCATTTT.

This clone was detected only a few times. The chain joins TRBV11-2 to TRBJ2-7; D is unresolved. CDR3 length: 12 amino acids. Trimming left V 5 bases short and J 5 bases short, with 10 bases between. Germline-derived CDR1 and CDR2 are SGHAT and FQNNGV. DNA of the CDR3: TGTGCCAGCAGCCCCCATAGGAACGAGCAGTACTTC. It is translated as CASSPHRNEQYF.

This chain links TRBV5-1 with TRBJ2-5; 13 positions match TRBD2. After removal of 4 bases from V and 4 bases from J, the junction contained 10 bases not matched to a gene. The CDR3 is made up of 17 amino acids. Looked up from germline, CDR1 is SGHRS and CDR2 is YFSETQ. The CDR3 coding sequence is TGCGCCAGCAGCCCTGGACTAGCGGGAGTAAGGGTAGAGACCCAGTACTTC. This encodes CASSPGLAGVRVETQYF.

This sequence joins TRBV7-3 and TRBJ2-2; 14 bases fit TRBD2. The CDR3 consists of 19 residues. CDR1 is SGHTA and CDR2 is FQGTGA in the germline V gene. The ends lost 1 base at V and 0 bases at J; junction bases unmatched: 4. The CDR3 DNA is TGTGCCAGCAGCTTAAAAGGACTAGCGGGAGGACCGAACACCGGGGAGCTGTTTTTT. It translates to CASSLKGLAGGPNTGELFF.

The CDR3 reads CASSGRTYGEAFF. CDR3 coding DNA: TGTGCCAGCAGCGGCCGGACGTATGGAGAAGCTTTCTTT. The chain uses TRBV11-2 and TRBJ1-1; D unclear. CDR3 length: 13 amino acids. V gave up 5 bases and J gave up 8 bases, with 15 bases separating them. CDR1 and CDR2 (germline): SGHAT, FQNNGV.

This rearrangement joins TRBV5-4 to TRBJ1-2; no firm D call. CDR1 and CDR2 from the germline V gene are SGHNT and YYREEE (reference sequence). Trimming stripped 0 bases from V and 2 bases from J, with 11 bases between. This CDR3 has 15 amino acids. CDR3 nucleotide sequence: TGTGCCAGCAGCTTGGCAGTGGGCCAAAACTATGGCTACACCTTC. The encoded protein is CASSLAVGQNYGYTF.

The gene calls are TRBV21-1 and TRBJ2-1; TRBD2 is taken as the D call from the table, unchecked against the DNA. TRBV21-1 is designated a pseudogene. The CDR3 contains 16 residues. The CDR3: CATVSGPPRFGNEQFF. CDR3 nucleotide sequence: TGTGCCACCGTAAGCGGGCCACCCCGATTCGGCAATGAGCAGTTCTTC.

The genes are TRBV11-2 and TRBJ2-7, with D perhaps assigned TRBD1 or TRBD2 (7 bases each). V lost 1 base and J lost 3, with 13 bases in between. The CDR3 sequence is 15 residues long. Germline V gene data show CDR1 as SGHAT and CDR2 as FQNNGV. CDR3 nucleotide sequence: TGTGCCAGCAGCTTAGTCCAGGGGGGGTTCTACGAGCAGTACTTC. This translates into CASSLVQGGFYEQYF. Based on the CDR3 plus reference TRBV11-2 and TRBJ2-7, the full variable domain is EAGVAQSPRYKIIEKRQSVAFWCNPISGHATLYWYQQILGQGPKLLIQFQNNGVVDDSQLPKDRFSAERLKGVDSTLKIQPAKLEDSAVYLCASSLVQGGFYEQYFGPGTRLTVT.

The CDR3 nucleotides are TGTGCCAGCAGCCCGGGGGGGAATTACGAGCAGTACTTC. It yields the protein CASSPGGNYEQYF. This chain connects TRBV7-2 to TRBJ2-7; 8 nucleotides agree with TRBD2. V lost 5 bases to trimming and J lost 4 bases; unmatched junction nucleotides: 4. This CDR3 is built from 13 residues. From germline, CDR1 is SGHTA and CDR2 FQGNSA.

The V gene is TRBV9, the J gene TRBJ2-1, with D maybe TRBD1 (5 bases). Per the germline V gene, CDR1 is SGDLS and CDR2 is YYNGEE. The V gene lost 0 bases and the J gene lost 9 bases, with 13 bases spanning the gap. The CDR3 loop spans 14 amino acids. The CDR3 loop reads CASSVEQGFGEQFF. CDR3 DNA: TGTGCCAGCAGCGTAGAGCAGGGTTTCGGTGAGCAGTTCTTC.

The CDR3 coding sequence is TGTGCCAGCAGTTCAACAGGGAACACTGAAGCTTTCTTT. This encodes CASSSTGNTEAFF. V gene TRBV6-6 combines with J gene TRBJ1-1; the D gene is possibly TRBD1 (5 bases). V gave up 4 bases and J gave up 1 base, with 7 bases separating them. CDR1 is MNHNY, CDR2 SVGAGI, per germline (reference sequence). CDR3 size: 13 residues.

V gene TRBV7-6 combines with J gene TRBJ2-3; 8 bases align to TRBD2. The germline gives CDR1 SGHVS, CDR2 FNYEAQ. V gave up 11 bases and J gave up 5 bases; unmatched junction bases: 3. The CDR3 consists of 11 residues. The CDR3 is CASTSEDTQYF. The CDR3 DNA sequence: TGTGCCTCGACTAGCGAAGATACGCAGTATTTT. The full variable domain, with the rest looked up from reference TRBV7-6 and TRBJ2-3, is GAGVSQSPRYKVTKRGQDVALRCDPISGHVSLYWYRQALGQGPEFLTYFNYEAQQDKSGLPNDRFSAERPEGSISTLTIQRTEQRDSAMYRCASTSEDTQYFGPGTRLTVL.

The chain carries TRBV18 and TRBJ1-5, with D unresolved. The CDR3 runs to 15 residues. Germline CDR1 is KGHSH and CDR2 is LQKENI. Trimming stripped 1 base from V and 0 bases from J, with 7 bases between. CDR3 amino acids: CASSPRAVSNQPQHF. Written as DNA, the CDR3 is TGTGCCAGCTCACCACGGGCGGTTAGCAATCAGCCCCAGCATTTT.

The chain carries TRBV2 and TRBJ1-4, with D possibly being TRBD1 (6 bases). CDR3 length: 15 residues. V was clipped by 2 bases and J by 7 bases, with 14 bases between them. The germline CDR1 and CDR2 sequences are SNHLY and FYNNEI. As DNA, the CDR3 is TGTGCCAGCAGTGAAAGCCGGGGGCGGAGTGAAAAACTGTTTTTT. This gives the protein CASSESRGRSEKLFF. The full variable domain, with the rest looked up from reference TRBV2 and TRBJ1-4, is EPEVTQTPSHQVTQMGQEVILRCVPISNHLYFYWYRQILGQKVEFLVSFYNNEISEKSEIFDDQFSVERPDGSNFTLKIRSTKLEDSAMYFCASSESRGRSEKLFFGSGTQLSVL.

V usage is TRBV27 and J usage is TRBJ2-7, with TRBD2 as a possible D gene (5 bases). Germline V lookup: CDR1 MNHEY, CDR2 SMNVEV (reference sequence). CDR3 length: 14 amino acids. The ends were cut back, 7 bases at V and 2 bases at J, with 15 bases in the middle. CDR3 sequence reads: CASILRHGAYEQYF. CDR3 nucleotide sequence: TGTGCCAGCATTCTCCGGCACGGGGCCTACGAGCAGTACTTC.

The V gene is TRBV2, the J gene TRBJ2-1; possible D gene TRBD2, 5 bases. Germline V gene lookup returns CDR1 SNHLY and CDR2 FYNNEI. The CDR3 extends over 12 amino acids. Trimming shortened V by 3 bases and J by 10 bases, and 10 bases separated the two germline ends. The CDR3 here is CASSDEGREQFF. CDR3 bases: TGTGCCAGCAGTGACGAGGGCCGCGAGCAGTTCTTC. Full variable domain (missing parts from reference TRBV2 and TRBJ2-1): EPEVTQTPSHQVTQMGQEVILRCVPISNHLYFYWYRQILGQKVEFLVSFYNNEISEKSEIFDDQFSVERPDGSNFTLKIRSTKLEDSAMYFCASSDEGREQFFGPGTRLTVL.

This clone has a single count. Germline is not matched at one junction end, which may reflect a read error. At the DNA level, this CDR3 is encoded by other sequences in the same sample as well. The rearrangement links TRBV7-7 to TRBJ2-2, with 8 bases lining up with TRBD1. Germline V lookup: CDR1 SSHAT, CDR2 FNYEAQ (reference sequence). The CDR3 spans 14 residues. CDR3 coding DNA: TGTGCTAGCAGCCCAACAGGGGGCACCGGGGAGCTGTTTTTT. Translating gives CASSPTGGTGELFF.

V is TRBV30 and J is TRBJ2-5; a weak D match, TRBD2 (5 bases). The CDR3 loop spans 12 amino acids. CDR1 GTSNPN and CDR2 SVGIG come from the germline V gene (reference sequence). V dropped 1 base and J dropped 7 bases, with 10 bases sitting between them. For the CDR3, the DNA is TGTGCCTGGAGTGGCCGAAGCGGGACCCAGTACTTC. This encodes CAWSGRSGTQYF.

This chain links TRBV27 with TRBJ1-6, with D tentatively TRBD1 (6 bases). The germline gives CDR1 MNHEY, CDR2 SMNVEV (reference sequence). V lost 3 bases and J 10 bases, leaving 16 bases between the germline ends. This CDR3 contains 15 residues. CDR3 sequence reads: CASSFSQGAGSPLHF. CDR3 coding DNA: TGTGCCAGCAGTTTTTCACAGGGAGCGGGGTCACCCCTCCACTTT.

As DNA, the CDR3 is TGTGCCAGCAGCTTGTGGCTAGCGGGGGGCTACGAGCAGTACTTC. It specifies CASSLWLAGGYEQYF. The rearrangement joins TRBV5-4 to TRBJ2-7; 11 nucleotides match TRBD2. Germline loops: CDR1 SGHNT, CDR2 YYREEE (reference sequence). With 1 base clipped from V and 3 bases from J, the junction kept 3 bases outside the gene matches. This CDR3 comprises 15 residues.

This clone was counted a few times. CDR3 amino acids: CASSPGQVSYEQYF. The CDR3 nucleotides read TGTGCCAGCAGCCCCGGACAGGTCTCCTACGAGCAGTACTTC. V gene TRBV11-2 combines with J gene TRBJ2-7, with TRBD1 matching 7 bases. This CDR3 is 14 amino acids long. Germline lookup yields CDR1 SGHAT and CDR2 FQNNGV. The V segment lost 5 bases and the J segment 0 bases; nucleotides outside the gene matches: 4.

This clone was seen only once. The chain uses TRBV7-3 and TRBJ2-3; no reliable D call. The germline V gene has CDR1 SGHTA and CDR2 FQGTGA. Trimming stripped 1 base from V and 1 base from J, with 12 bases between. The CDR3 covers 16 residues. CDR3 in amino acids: CASSLNSVGGTDTQYF. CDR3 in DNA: TGTGCCAGCAGCTTAAATAGTGTCGGAGGCACAGATACGCAGTATTTT.

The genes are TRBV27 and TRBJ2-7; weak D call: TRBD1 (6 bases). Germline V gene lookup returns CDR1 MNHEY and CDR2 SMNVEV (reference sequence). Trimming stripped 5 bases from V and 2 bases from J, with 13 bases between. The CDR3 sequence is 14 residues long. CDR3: CASSPDTGPYEQYF. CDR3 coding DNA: TGTGCCAGCAGTCCGGATACAGGGCCCTACGAGCAGTACTTC.

CDR3 in amino acids: CASSPPGLAGSTDTQYF. As DNA, the CDR3 is TGCGCCAGCAGCCCCCCTGGGCTAGCGGGAAGTACAGATACGCAGTATTTT. The rearrangement joins TRBV5-1 to TRBJ2-3, with 9 bases lining up with TRBD2. Trimming removed 4 bases from V and 3 bases from J; junction bases left unmatched: 12. The CDR3 is 17 amino acids. The germline gives CDR1 SGHRS, CDR2 YFSETQ.

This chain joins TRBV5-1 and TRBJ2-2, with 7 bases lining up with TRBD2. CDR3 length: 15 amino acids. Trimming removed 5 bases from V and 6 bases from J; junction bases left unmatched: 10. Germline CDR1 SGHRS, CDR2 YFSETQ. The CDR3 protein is CASRLFGGKAGELFF. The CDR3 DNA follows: TGCGCCAGCAGGTTGTTCGGGGGGAAAGCCGGGGAGCTGTTTTTT.

For the CDR3, the DNA is TGTGCCAGCAGCTTAGGGAGTGGACAGGGGAATGAGCAGTTCTTC. Its translation: CASSLGSGQGNEQFF. V is TRBV11-2 and J is TRBJ2-1; TRBD1 matches at 9 bases. Germline CDR1 reads SGHAT; CDR2 reads FQNNGV. V lost 1 base, J lost 7 bases, and 5 bases stayed unmatched. The CDR3 runs 15 residues.